Below, 13 T cell receptor beta chains from the same sample are listed, as sequenced in a study of memory CD4+ T cells and cytomegalovirus serostatus. Profiled with immunoSEQ multiplex PCR; TCRdb holds only in-frame clones, not every one. The table has about 58,000 clones, approximately 81% seen once. Single viable CD3+CD4+CD8-CD45RO+ cells were sorted as the memory CD4+ T cells. The sequencing sample was made of memory CD4+ T cells from blood. These receptors originate from an adult in good health and CMV-seronegative. Some clones in this sample may be carry-over from other donors' samples.

This chain connects TRBV5-8 to TRBJ1-3; TRBD1 matches 8 bases. Germline V gene lookup returns CDR1 SGHTS and CDR2 YDEGEE. V shed 4 bases, J shed 0 bases, and the junction held 6 bases outside the gene matches. CDR3 length: 16 amino acids. This CDR3 reads CASSAGQAFSGNTIYF. In nucleotides, the CDR3 is TGTGCCAGCAGCGCGGGACAGGCATTCTCTGGAAACACCATATATTTT.

J is TRBJ2-5 and V is TRBV7-3; weak D call: TRBD1 (5 bases). Trimming stripped 3 bases from V and 3 bases from J, with 11 bases between. This CDR3 region has 14 residues. The V gene's germline CDR1 is SGHTA and CDR2 FQGTGA. CDR3 nucleotides: TGTGCCAGCAGCTTTAGAGCAGGGAAAGAGACCCAGTACTTC. Protein product: CASSFRAGKETQYF. The complete variable domain, with remaining parts taken from reference TRBV7-3 and TRBJ2-5, reads GAGVSQTPSNKVTEKGKYVELRCDPISGHTALYWYRQSLGQGPEFLIYFQGTGAADDSGLPNDRFFAVRPEGSVSTLKIQRTERGDSAVYLCASSFRAGKETQYFGPGTRLLVL.

The chain recombines TRBV6-1 with TRBJ2-1; D not resolved. Looked up from germline, CDR1 is MNHNS and CDR2 is SASEGT. This CDR3 has 15 residues. The V gene lost 3 bases and the J gene lost 1 base, with 10 bases spanning the gap. CDR3 coding DNA: TGTGCCAGCAGTGAGGAGCCTGGTTCCTACAATGAGCAGTTCTTC. Translating it yields CASSEEPGSYNEQFF.

The genes are TRBV2 and TRBJ2-5; 8 bases are shared with TRBD2. This CDR3 comprises 17 residues. Germline lookup yields CDR1 SNHLY and CDR2 FYNNEI. V shed 6 bases, J shed 5 bases, and the junction held 17 bases outside the gene matches. This chain's CDR3 is CASRVVVAGMSGETQYF. Here the CDR3 DNA reads TGTGCCAGCAGAGTGGTGGTAGCGGGAATGTCAGGGGAGACCCAGTACTTC.

The chain couples TRBV6-6 to TRBJ2-1, with 7 bases matching TRBD1. J lost 8 bases, V lost 6 bases, and 10 bases had no gene match. Germline CDR1 MNHNY, CDR2 SVGAGI (reference sequence). The CDR3 is made up of 14 amino acids. CDR3: CASRATGSADEQFF. DNA of the CDR3: TGTGCCAGCAGAGCGACAGGGTCTGCCGATGAGCAGTTCTTC.

This rearrangement joins TRBV14 to TRBJ2-7, with TRBD1 as a possible D gene (5 bases). The germline V gene encodes CDR1 SGHDN and CDR2 FVKESK. V was trimmed by 1 base and J by 3 bases, leaving 10 bases between them. The CDR3 runs to 14 residues. CDR3 loop: CASSQVQGHYEQYF. As DNA, the CDR3 is TGTGCCAGCAGCCAAGTTCAGGGTCACTACGAGCAGTACTTC.

This chain joins TRBV4-2 and TRBJ2-3; maybe TRBD2 (5 bases). V was clipped by 3 bases and J by 0 bases, with 10 bases between them. This CDR3 has 15 amino acids. Germline-derived CDR1 and CDR2 are LGHNA and YNFKEQ. The chain's CDR3 is CASSHSVPSTDTQYF. CDR3 bases: TGTGCCAGCAGCCATAGCGTACCCAGCACAGATACGCAGTATTTT.

The CDR3 sequence: CASSQDTTGWNTEAFF. The CDR3 DNA is TGCGCCAGCAGCCAGGACACAACAGGGTGGAACACTGAAGCTTTCTTT. J is TRBJ1-1 and V is TRBV4-1, with D possibly being TRBD1 (6 bases). This CDR3 has 16 amino acids. Trimming shortened V by 3 bases and J by 1 base, and 15 bases separated the two germline ends. From germline, CDR1 is MGHRA and CDR2 YSYEKL.

In this sample, this clone turned up once. The chain is built from TRBV19 and TRBJ2-5; the D gene could be TRBD1 or TRBD2 (6 bases each). Trimming removed 7 bases at V and 7 bases at J, with 13 bases between. This CDR3 region has 12 residues. Germline loops: CDR1 LNHDA, CDR2 SQIVND (reference sequence). The CDR3 nucleotides read TGTGCCAGTATAGGGGGAGGAAGGACCCAGTACTTC. Translation: CASIGGGRTQYF.

This clone was counted once. The chain joins TRBV11-2 to TRBJ2-7; D unresolved. The CDR3 totals 14 residues. Germline V CDR1 and CDR2: SGHAT, FQNNGV. V was clipped by 1 base and J by 5 bases, with 12 bases between them. In DNA form, the CDR3 reads TGTGCCAGCAGCTTAGTGGCGACTTCTAACGAGCAGTACTTC. As protein: CASSLVATSNEQYF.

The rearrangement links TRBV18 to TRBJ2-7; 8 nucleotides line up with TRBD1. Germline CDR1 is KGHSH and CDR2 is LQKENI. The CDR3 totals 14 residues. After removal of 4 bases from V and 2 bases from J, the junction contained 4 bases not matched to a gene. The CDR3 nucleotides read TGTGCCAGCTCACACCCGGGACAGGCCTACGAGCAGTACTTC. Its translation: CASSHPGQAYEQYF.

The rearrangement links TRBV28 to TRBJ1-2, with D perhaps TRBD1 (5 bases). V was shortened by 2 bases and J by 8 bases, with 15 bases between the two germline ends. CDR1 and CDR2 (germline): MDHEN, SYDVKM. The CDR3 is made up of 14 amino acids. This CDR3 is CASSLGGGLAGYTF. Here the CDR3 DNA reads TGTGCCAGCAGTTTAGGCGGGGGATTGGCGGGCTACACCTTC.

The chain combines TRBV7-2 with TRBJ1-5; D remains ambiguous. The CDR3 length is 13 residues. Trimming left V 1 base short and J 4 bases short, with 5 bases between. Germline V gives CDR1 SGHTA, CDR2 FQGNSA. The CDR3 nucleotides read TGTGCCAGCAGCTTAGTGGGGAATCAGCCCCAGCATTTT. Protein: CASSLVGNQPQHF.